Following are 26 T cell receptor beta chains from one sample sequenced in a study of blood T cell dynamics during melanoma immunotherapy. The assay was immunoSEQ multiplex PCR, and TCRdb's table has in-frame clones only and misses some. The sample carries some 20,000 clones, around 90% recorded once. Indicated time point: week 3, after first cycle of checkpoint inhibitor. Source: blood, taken from a patient treated with checkpoint blockade. These receptor sequences come from a human donor with melanoma.

In its sample, this clone was seen a few times. The V and J genes are TRBV28 and TRBJ2-7; D not certain. V was shortened by 3 bases and J by 4 bases, with 7 bases between the two germline ends. The CDR3 is 12 residues long. Germline V gene sequence: CDR1 MDHEN, CDR2 SYDVKM. The CDR3 nucleotides read TGTGCCAGCAGTTTCCAGTTATACGAGCAGTACTTC. Its protein product is CASSFQLYEQYF. Using reference TRBV28 and TRBJ2-7 for the parts outside the CDR3, the full variable domain is DVKVTQSSRYLVKRTGEKVFLECVQDMDHENMFWYRQDPGLGLRLIYFSYDVKMKEKGDIPEGYSVSREKKERFSLILESASTNQTSMYLCASSFQLYEQYFGPGTRLTVT.

This chain joins TRBV28 and TRBJ1-4, with D uncertain. The V end was cut by 4 bases, the J end by 2 bases, with 11 bases between. The CDR3 totals 15 residues. The germline gives CDR1 MDHEN, CDR2 SYDVKM. This chain's CDR3 is CASSSRIGTNEKLFF. Written as DNA, the CDR3 is TGTGCCAGCAGTTCCAGGATTGGGACTAATGAAAAACTGTTTTTT. The variable domain in full, with the rest retrieved from reference TRBV28 and TRBJ1-4, is DVKVTQSSRYLVKRTGEKVFLECVQDMDHENMFWYRQDPGLGLRLIYFSYDVKMKEKGDIPEGYSVSREKKERFSLILESASTNQTSMYLCASSSRIGTNEKLFFGSGTQLSVL.

V usage is TRBV6-6 and J usage is TRBJ1-2, with TRBD1 matching 7 bases. CDR1 and CDR2 (germline): MNHNY, SVGAGI (reference sequence). CDR3 length: 15 amino acids. Losses at the gene ends were 4 bases for V and 6 bases for J; bases not matched to a gene: 11. In nucleotides, the CDR3 is TGTGCCAGCAGTTCGGGGGCCAGGGGGAGGGATGGCTACACCTTC. Its protein is CASSSGARGRDGYTF.

V gene TRBV10-3 combines with J gene TRBJ1-5; D is possibly TRBD1 (6 bases). V was pared by 0 bases and J by 4 bases, with 10 bases between. The CDR3 is 15 amino acids. The germline gives CDR1 ENHRY, CDR2 SYGVKD. The CDR3 DNA reads as TGTGCCATCAGTGAGTCGGTAGGGGGGAATCAGCCCCAGCATTTT. Residues: CAISESVGGNQPQHF.

The CDR3 is CASSTDLGLADTDTQYF. In DNA form, the CDR3 reads TGTGCCAGCAGTACAGACCTAGGCCTAGCGGACACAGATACGCAGTATTTT. V is TRBV28 and J is TRBJ2-3; 7 nucleotides align to TRBD2. J lost 2 bases, V lost 5 bases, and 13 bases had no gene match. The CDR3 contains 17 residues. CDR1 MDHEN and CDR2 SYDVKM come from the germline V gene.

The chain couples TRBV29-1 to TRBJ2-5, with 8 bases matching TRBD2. CDR1 is SQVTM, CDR2 ANQGSEA, per germline. The ends lost 0 bases at V and 4 bases at J; junction bases unmatched: 7. The CDR3 totals 15 residues. CDR3 DNA sequence: TGCAGCGTTGAAGATCGGGGGGGATGGGGAGAGACCCAGTACTTC. It is translated as CSVEDRGGWGETQYF.

CDR3 in DNA: TGTGCCAGCAGTCAGATTTACAATGAGCAGTTCTTC. It yields the protein CASSQIYNEQFF. The chain joins TRBV28 to TRBJ2-1; no definite D call. Per germline, CDR1 MDHEN and CDR2 SYDVKM. The V end lost 5 bases, the J end lost 4 bases, and 6 bases lay between the germline ends. The CDR3 has 12 residues. The full variable domain, in which reference TRBV28 and TRBJ2-1 provide the parts outside the CDR3, is DVKVTQSSRYLVKRTGEKVFLECVQDMDHENMFWYRQDPGLGLRLIYFSYDVKMKEKGDIPEGYSVSREKKERFSLILESASTNQTSMYLCASSQIYNEQFFGPGTRLTVL.

J is TRBJ1-4 and V is TRBV23-1; TRBD1 matches at 10 bases. Being an ORF, TRBV23-1 has a function that is uncertain. The J segment lost 3 bases and the V segment lost 0 bases, leaving 13 bases of the junction unmatched. This CDR3 region has 20 residues. CDR3 DNA sequence: TGCGCCAGCAGTCAATCGGAGGGGAATGACAGGGGGCGTTCTAATGAAAAACTGTTTTTT. Amino acid sequence: CASSQSEGNDRGRSNEKLFF.

The J gene is TRBJ1-2, the V gene TRBV19, with D uncertain. The CDR3 is 16 amino acids. Looked up from germline, CDR1 is LNHDA and CDR2 is SQIVND (reference sequence). V gave up 3 bases and J gave up 0 bases, with 14 bases separating them. The CDR3 nucleotides read TGTGCCAGTAGTATTTGGAGTATCGCGGCTAACTATGGCTACACCTTC. Protein sequence: CASSIWSIAANYGYTF.

The chain employs TRBV9 and TRBJ2-3; D may correspond to TRBD1 or TRBD2 (5 bases each). The CDR3 has 14 residues. CDR1 and CDR2 (germline): SGDLS, YYNGEE. The V end lost 0 bases, the J end lost 3 bases, and 8 bases lay between the germline ends. CDR3 nucleotides: TGTGCCAGCAGCGTAGCGAGGGGAACAGATACGCAGTATTTT. Amino acids: CASSVARGTDTQYF.

The V gene is TRBV28, the J gene TRBJ1-4, with 8 positions matching TRBD1. The V gene's germline CDR1 is MDHEN and CDR2 SYDVKM. The CDR3 contains 17 residues. The V and J ends lost 6 bases and 8 bases, in that order; junction bases with no gene match: 17. The chain's CDR3 is CASSSDRGLVLHEKLFF. In DNA, the CDR3 is TGTGCCAGCAGCTCCGACAGGGGTTTAGTCCTGCACGAAAAACTGTTTTTT.

The chain uses TRBV19 and TRBJ1-4; D is ambiguous. V dropped 6 bases and J dropped 5 bases, with 10 bases sitting between them. The CDR3 has 13 residues. Germline CDR1 and CDR2: LNHDA and SQIVND (reference sequence). CDR3 loop: CASSLGQNEKLFF. DNA of the CDR3: TGTGCCAGTAGCCTCGGGCAGAATGAAAAACTGTTTTTT.

The chain couples TRBV29-1 to TRBJ1-4; 7 positions match TRBD1. The CDR3 extends over 13 amino acids. The trim removed 3 bases at V and 8 bases at J, leaving 6 bases unmatched. Germline CDR1 reads SQVTM; CDR2 reads ANQGSEA. CDR3 amino acids: CSVESQGEEKLFF. The CDR3 region has the DNA TGCAGCGTTGAGAGCCAGGGGGAGGAAAAACTGTTTTTT. Variable domain in full (rest from reference TRBV29-1 and TRBJ1-4): SAVISQKPSRDICQRGTSLTIQCQVDSQVTMMFWYRQQPGQSLTLIATANQGSEATYESGFVIDKFPISRPNLTFSTLTVSNMSPEDSSIYLCSVESQGEEKLFFGSGTQLSVL.

This clone was seen only a few times. The genes are TRBV28 and TRBJ2-7, with 9 bases aligning to TRBD2. This CDR3 spans 15 amino acids. CDR1 and CDR2 from the germline V gene are MDHEN and SYDVKM. After removal of 7 bases from V and 3 bases from J, the junction contained 10 bases not matched to a gene. The CDR3 coding sequence is TGTGCCAGCAAGCTACCGGGACTAGCTGACTACGAGCAGTACTTC. Amino acid sequence: CASKLPGLADYEQYF.

The chain joins TRBV29-1 to TRBJ1-1; D ambiguous. V was cut by 7 bases and J by 1 base, with 7 bases left in between. Germline-derived CDR1 and CDR2 are SQVTM and ANQGSEA. The CDR3 contains 11 residues. CDR3 sequence (DNA): TGCAGCGGGACGGGGAACACTGAAGCTTTCTTT. Encoded protein: CSGTGNTEAFF.

The chain recombines TRBV28 with TRBJ2-7; D is unresolved. Trimming stripped 4 bases from V and 0 bases from J, with 16 bases between. The germline V gene has CDR1 MDHEN and CDR2 SYDVKM. CDR3 length equals 16 residues. CDR3 loop: CASSYPTRTSSYEQYF. In DNA form, the CDR3 reads TGTGCCAGCAGTTATCCGACAAGGACGAGCTCCTACGAGCAGTACTTC.

The chain links TRBV7-9 to TRBJ2-2; D could derive from TRBD1 or TRBD2 (5 bases each). CDR3 length: 16 residues. The V gene lost 4 bases and the J gene lost 9 bases, with 21 bases spanning the gap. Germline values: CDR1 SEHNR, CDR2 FQNEAQ (reference sequence). CDR3 in DNA: TGTGCCAGCAGCTCCACCGGGGCAGGCGTCTCCCGGGAGCTGTTTTTT. This codes for CASSSTGAGVSRELFF.

The CDR3 protein is CASRPAGGEETQYF. The CDR3 DNA sequence: TGTGCCAGCAGACCAGCGGGAGGAGAAGAGACCCAGTACTTC. The chain couples TRBV7-9 to TRBJ2-5; 9 bases are shared with TRBD2. CDR1 SEHNR and CDR2 FQNEAQ come from the germline V gene (reference sequence). The CDR3 is 14 amino acids. With 6 bases clipped from V and 3 bases from J, the junction kept 5 bases outside the gene matches.

This rearrangement joins TRBV10-3 to TRBJ2-7, with 13 bases identical to TRBD2. CDR1 is ENHRY and CDR2 is SYGVKD in the germline V gene. The junction had 6 bases not matched to a gene; V was cut back by 3 bases and J by 4 bases. The CDR3 contains 16 residues. DNA for the CDR3: TGTGCCATCAGTGATCTGACTAGCGGGAGGCTGTACGAGCAGTACTTC. Amino acids: CAISDLTSGRLYEQYF.

The chain links TRBV6-1 to TRBJ2-3; TRBD1 matches at 7 bases. Germline trimming cut 7 bases from V and 2 bases from J; bases unmatched to any gene: 9. CDR1 and CDR2 from the germline V gene are MNHNS and SASEGT. The CDR3 runs 15 residues. The DNA of the CDR3 is TGTGCCAGCACTCCGACAGGGTCGATCACAGATACGCAGTATTTT. This encodes CASTPTGSITDTQYF.

This rearrangement joins TRBV7-2 to TRBJ2-1; 12 bases fit TRBD2. This CDR3 comprises 18 residues. The trim removed 7 bases at V and 7 bases at J, leaving 17 bases unmatched. CDR1 and CDR2 from the germline V gene are SGHTA and FQGNSA. The CDR3 DNA follows: TGTGCCAGCACCCTGAGGGGGGCTAGCGGGAGGGCCGGGAATGAGCAGTTCTTC. This encodes CASTLRGASGRAGNEQFF.

This sequence joins TRBV2 and TRBJ2-1; possibly TRBD1 for D (7 bases). Germline V lookup: CDR1 SNHLY, CDR2 FYNNEI. CDR3 length: 12 amino acids. The ends were cut back, 3 bases at V and 9 bases at J, with 9 bases in the middle. The CDR3, as DNA: TGTGCCAGCAGTGACAGGGGGGCTGAGCAGTTCTTC. Translated, it gives CASSDRGAEQFF.

V is TRBV4-3 and J is TRBJ2-5, with TRBD2 matching over 10 bases. The J call is uncertain, as TRBJ2-7 better fits the DNA end. Germline V gives CDR1 LGHNA, CDR2 YSLEER. CDR3 length: 16 residues. The CDR3 sequence is CASSQDRGLAIHEQYF. DNA of the CDR3: TGCGCCAGCAGCCAAGATAGGGGACTAGCGATCCACGAGCAGTACTTC.

The V and J genes are TRBV5-6 and TRBJ2-5, with D possibly TRBD2 on 6 matching bases. The CDR3 covers 13 residues. Trimming shortened V by 4 bases and J by 4 bases, and 11 bases separated the two germline ends. Germline V gene lookup returns CDR1 SGHDT and CDR2 YYEEEE. The CDR3 protein is CASSGGYGETQYF. CDR3 bases: TGTGCCAGCAGCGGGGGGTACGGAGAGACCCAGTACTTC.

The chain is built from TRBV5-4 and TRBJ2-5, with D possibly being TRBD2 (6 bases). Germline CDR1 SGHNT, CDR2 YYREEE (reference sequence). CDR3 length: 15 residues. V lost 0 bases and J lost 4, with 13 bases in between. This CDR3 is CASSLAGGYGETQYF. In DNA, the CDR3 is TGTGCCAGCAGCTTGGCCGGGGGTTATGGAGAGACCCAGTACTTC.

The V call is TRBV7-2, the J call TRBJ2-5, with 7 positions matching TRBD1. The last part of the DNA fits TRBJ2-7 better; the J call may be wrong. Per the germline V gene, CDR1 is SGHTA and CDR2 is FQGNSA. The CDR3 spans 15 residues. CDR3 in amino acids: CASSLTQGVSYEQYF. In DNA, the CDR3 is TGTGCCAGCAGCCTAACGCAGGGGGTCTCCTACGAGCAGTACTTC.